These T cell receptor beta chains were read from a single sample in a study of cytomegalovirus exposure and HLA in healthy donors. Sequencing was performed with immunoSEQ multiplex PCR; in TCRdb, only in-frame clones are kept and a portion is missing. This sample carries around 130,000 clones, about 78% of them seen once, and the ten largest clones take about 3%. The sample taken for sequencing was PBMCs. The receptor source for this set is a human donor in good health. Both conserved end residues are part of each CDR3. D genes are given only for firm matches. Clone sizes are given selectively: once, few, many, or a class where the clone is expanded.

cdr3_aa: CAWSVVGGPYEQYF
cdr3_nt: TGTGCCTGGAGTGTAGTGGGAGGTCCCTACGAGCAGTACTTC
j_call: TRBJ2-7
clone_size: once
v_call: TRBV30
d_call: NA

cdr3_aa: CASSTPGGNYGYTF
cdr3_nt: TGCGCCAGCAGCACGCCAGGGGGTAACTATGGCTACACCTTC
j_call: TRBJ1-2
clone_size: NA
v_call: TRBV5-1
d_call: TRBD1

cdr3_aa: CASSLSRTAYEQYF
cdr3_nt: TGTGCCAGCAGCTTAAGTCGGACAGCTTACGAGCAGTACTTC
j_call: TRBJ2-7
clone_size: NA
v_call: TRBV7-6
d_call: NA

cdr3_aa: CASSLADQDLYGYTF
cdr3_nt: TGCGCCAGCAGCTTGGCCGATCAGGATCTCTATGGCTACACCTTC
j_call: TRBJ1-2
clone_size: NA
v_call: TRBV5-1
d_call: NA

cdr3_aa: CATSRVAAGGGADTQYF
cdr3_nt: TGTGCCACCAGCAGAGTTGCAGCGGGAGGGGGGGCAGATACGCAGTATTTT
j_call: TRBJ2-3
clone_size: NA
v_call: TRBV15
d_call: TRBD2

cdr3_aa: CAGSLASGTSGKSSYEQYF
cdr3_nt: TGCGCCGGCAGCTTGGCCTCCGGGACTAGCGGGAAAAGCTCCTACGAGCAGTACTTC
j_call: TRBJ2-7
clone_size: NA
v_call: TRBV5-1
d_call: TRBD2

cdr3_aa: CASSYAARGTEAFF
cdr3_nt: TGTGCCAGCAGTTATGCAGCTAGGGGCACTGAAGCTTTCTTT
j_call: TRBJ1-1
clone_size: few
v_call: TRBV6-5
d_call: NA

cdr3_aa: CASSFTGTGLYEQYF
cdr3_nt: TGTGCCAGCAGTTTTACCGGGACAGGTCTCTACGAGCAGTACTTC
j_call: TRBJ2-7
clone_size: NA
v_call: TRBV6-5
d_call: TRBD1

cdr3_aa: CASSSPTGGSSYNSPLHF
cdr3_nt: TGCGCCAGCAGCTCTCCGACAGGGGGGAGCTCCTATAATTCACCCCTCCACTTT
j_call: TRBJ1-6
clone_size: NA
v_call: TRBV5-1
d_call: TRBD1

cdr3_aa: CASSLGLAGSTDTQYF
cdr3_nt: TGTGCCAGCAGTTTAGGGCTAGCGGGGAGCACAGATACGCAGTATTTT
j_call: TRBJ2-3
clone_size: NA
v_call: TRBV27
d_call: TRBD2

cdr3_aa: CASSAGGGVSSGYTF
cdr3_nt: TGTGCCAGCAGCGCTGGGGGAGGGGTATCCTCTGGCTACACCTTC
j_call: TRBJ1-2
clone_size: NA
v_call: TRBV9
d_call: NA

cdr3_aa: CATGAFYGYTF
cdr3_nt: TGTGCCACCGGTGCGTTTTATGGCTACACCTTC
j_call: TRBJ1-2
clone_size: few
v_call: TRBV19
d_call: NA

cdr3_aa: CASSGTGGFRETQYF
cdr3_nt: TGTGCCAGCAGTGGGACGGGGGGGTTCAGGGAGACCCAGTACTTC
j_call: TRBJ2-5
clone_size: NA
v_call: TRBV25-1
d_call: TRBD2

cdr3_aa: CASSFRGGDQPQHF
cdr3_nt: TGTGCCAGCAGTTTTCGGGGGGGCGATCAGCCCCAGCATTTT
j_call: TRBJ1-5
clone_size: NA
v_call: TRBV27
d_call: NA

cdr3_aa: CATHPGRALRIQYF
cdr3_nt: TGTGCCACCCATCCCGGGAGGGCCCTCCGCATTCAGTACTTC
j_call: TRBJ2-4
clone_size: NA
v_call: TRBV28
d_call: TRBD2

cdr3_aa: CASSIAQAGNNYGYTF
cdr3_nt: TGTGCCAGTAGTATTGCCCAGGCGGGAAATAACTATGGCTACACCTTC
j_call: TRBJ1-2
clone_size: once
v_call: TRBV19
d_call: NA

cdr3_aa: CAWSVLAQLRNTQYF
cdr3_nt: TGTGCCTGGAGTGTACTAGCCCAATTGAGGAATACGCAGTATTTT
j_call: TRBJ2-3
clone_size: NA
v_call: TRBV30
d_call: NA

cdr3_aa: CSVLGTGAEAFF
cdr3_nt: TGCAGCGTTCTCGGGACAGGGGCTGAAGCTTTCTTT
j_call: TRBJ1-1
clone_size: NA
v_call: TRBV29-1
d_call: TRBD1

cdr3_aa: CASSQGTGLRYGYTF
cdr3_nt: TGCGCCAGCAGCCAAGGGACAGGGCTCCGCTATGGCTACACCTTC
j_call: TRBJ1-2
clone_size: NA
v_call: TRBV4-3
d_call: TRBD1

cdr3_aa: CASSLTFGGGHTDTQYF
cdr3_nt: TGTGCCAGCAGCTTAACATTCGGCGGGGGGCACACAGATACGCAGTATTTT
j_call: TRBJ2-3
clone_size: few
v_call: TRBV11-3
d_call: TRBD2

cdr3_aa: CASNPRQRPYEQYF
cdr3_nt: TGTGCCAGCAACCCCCGACAGCGCCCCTACGAGCAGTACTTC
j_call: TRBJ2-7
clone_size: NA
v_call: TRBV27
d_call: NA

cdr3_aa: CASSPPGTNYGYTF
cdr3_nt: TGTGCCAGCAGCCCCCCCGGTACTAACTATGGCTACACCTTC
j_call: TRBJ1-2
clone_size: NA
v_call: TRBV7-9
d_call: NA

cdr3_aa: CASSFGDNYGYTF
cdr3_nt: TGTGCCAGCAGCTTCGGGGATAACTATGGCTACACCTTC
j_call: TRBJ1-2
clone_size: NA
v_call: TRBV5-6
d_call: NA

cdr3_aa: CASRRTGTSYEQYF
cdr3_nt: TGTGCCAGCAGGCGGACAGGCACCTCCTACGAGCAGTACTTC
j_call: TRBJ2-7
clone_size: NA
v_call: TRBV6-5
d_call: TRBD1

cdr3_aa: CASSLSPGQETQYF
cdr3_nt: TGTGCCAGCAGCTTATCTCCAGGGCAAGAGACCCAGTACTTC
j_call: TRBJ2-5
clone_size: few
v_call: TRBV11-1
d_call: NA

cdr3_aa: CASKKHVGGYTF
cdr3_nt: TGTGCCAGCAAAAAGCATGTCGGGGGCTACACCTTC
j_call: TRBJ1-2
clone_size: NA
v_call: TRBV27
d_call: NA

cdr3_aa: CASSFSGAYNEQFF
cdr3_nt: TGTGCCAGCAGCTTTAGCGGAGCCTACAATGAGCAGTTCTTC
j_call: TRBJ2-1
clone_size: NA
v_call: TRBV7-2
d_call: NA

cdr3_aa: CAGSEALAGGGEQFF
cdr3_nt: TGTGCCGGCAGTGAAGCGCTTGCGGGGGGGGGAGAGCAGTTCTTC
j_call: TRBJ2-1
clone_size: NA
v_call: TRBV2
d_call: TRBD2

cdr3_aa: CASNLGGAVNEQFF
cdr3_nt: TGTGCCAGCAACTTAGGGGGGGCGGTTAATGAGCAGTTCTTC
j_call: TRBJ2-1
clone_size: NA
v_call: TRBV25-1
d_call: NA

cdr3_aa: CASSEAGASNEKLFF
cdr3_nt: TGTGCCAGCAGTGAGGCGGGGGCAAGTAATGAAAAACTGTTTTTT
j_call: TRBJ1-4
clone_size: NA
v_call: TRBV2
d_call: NA

cdr3_aa: CASSQVYGATNEKLFF
cdr3_nt: TGCGCCAGCAGCCAAGTGTACGGTGCAACTAATGAAAAACTGTTTTTT
j_call: TRBJ1-4
clone_size: NA
v_call: TRBV4-3
d_call: NA

cdr3_aa: CATPQAHHTEAFF
cdr3_nt: TGTGCCACTCCACAGGCTCATCACACTGAAGCTTTCTTT
j_call: TRBJ1-1
clone_size: once
v_call: TRBV15
d_call: NA

cdr3_aa: CASSLDGMGGAREQYF
cdr3_nt: TGTGCCAGCAGCTTAGACGGCATGGGGGGGGCCCGCGAGCAGTACTTC
j_call: TRBJ2-7
clone_size: NA
v_call: TRBV7-2
d_call: NA

cdr3_aa: CASSLVSSSGSANEKLFF
cdr3_nt: TGTGCCAGCAGCTTGGTCTCCTCGTCCGGTAGTGCCAATGAAAAACTGTTTTTT
j_call: TRBJ1-4
clone_size: NA
v_call: TRBV5-6
d_call: NA

cdr3_aa: CASSPEPGTDTQYF
cdr3_nt: TGTGCCAGCAGCCCGGAGCCAGGCACAGATACGCAGTATTTT
j_call: TRBJ2-3
clone_size: few
v_call: TRBV5-4
d_call: NA

cdr3_aa: CASSFPRGLPNTGELFF
cdr3_nt: TGTGCCAGCAGTTTTCCCAGGGGACTACCTAACACCGGGGAGCTGTTTTTT
j_call: TRBJ2-2
clone_size: NA
v_call: TRBV28
d_call: NA

cdr3_aa: CASSPSGTEAFF
cdr3_nt: TGTGCCAGCAGCCCTTCGGGGACTGAAGCTTTCTTT
j_call: TRBJ1-1
clone_size: NA
v_call: TRBV7-9
d_call: NA

cdr3_aa: CAWTLQTSLQETQYF
cdr3_nt: TGTGCCTGGACGTTACAGACTAGCCTCCAAGAGACCCAGTACTTC
j_call: TRBJ2-5
clone_size: NA
v_call: TRBV30
d_call: TRBD2

cdr3_aa: CASSQRSATSGFSQYEQYF
cdr3_nt: TGTGCCAGCAGCCAGAGGTCCGCGACTAGCGGATTCTCGCAGTACGAGCAGTACTTC
j_call: TRBJ2-7
clone_size: once
v_call: TRBV11-2
d_call: TRBD2

cdr3_aa: CASSLVAGNYEQYF
cdr3_nt: TGTGCCAGCAGCTTAGTTGCGGGCAACTACGAGCAGTACTTC
j_call: TRBJ2-7
clone_size: NA
v_call: TRBV7-8
d_call: NA

cdr3_aa: CASRLTGVSYTDTQYF
cdr3_nt: TGCGCCAGCAGGCTGACCGGGGTATCGTACACAGATACGCAGTATTTT
j_call: TRBJ2-3
clone_size: few
v_call: TRBV5-1
d_call: NA

cdr3_aa: CASSESGTGYNYGYTF
cdr3_nt: TGTGCCAGCAGCGAGTCCGGGACAGGGTATAACTATGGCTACACCTTC
j_call: TRBJ1-2
clone_size: NA
v_call: TRBV5-6
d_call: TRBD1